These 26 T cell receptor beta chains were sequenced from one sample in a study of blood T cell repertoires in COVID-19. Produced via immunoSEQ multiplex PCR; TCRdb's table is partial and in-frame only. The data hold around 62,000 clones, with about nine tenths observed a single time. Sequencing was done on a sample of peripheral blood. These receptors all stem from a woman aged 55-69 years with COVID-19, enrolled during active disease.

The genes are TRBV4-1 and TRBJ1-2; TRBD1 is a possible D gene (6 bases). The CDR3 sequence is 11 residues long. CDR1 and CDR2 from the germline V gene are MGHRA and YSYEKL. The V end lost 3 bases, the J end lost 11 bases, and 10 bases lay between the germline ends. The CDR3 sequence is CASSHNQGYTF. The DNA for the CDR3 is TGCGCCAGCAGCCATAATCAGGGGTACACCTTC.

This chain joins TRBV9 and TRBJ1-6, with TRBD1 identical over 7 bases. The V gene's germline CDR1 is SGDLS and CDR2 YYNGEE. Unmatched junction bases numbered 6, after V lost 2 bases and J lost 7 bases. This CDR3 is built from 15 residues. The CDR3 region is CASSVRQGWNSPLHF. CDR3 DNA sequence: TGTGCCAGCAGCGTCCGACAGGGTTGGAATTCACCCCTCCACTTT.

This chain's CDR3 is CASSIGGEGEAFF. The CDR3 DNA reads as TGTGCCAGTAGTATCGGGGGAGAGGGTGAAGCTTTCTTT. The chain recombines TRBV19 with TRBJ1-1; tentative D call: TRBD1 (5 bases). The CDR3 is made up of 13 amino acids. CDR1 is LNHDA and CDR2 is SQIVND in the germline V gene (reference sequence). V was cut by 3 bases and J by 7 bases, with 12 bases left in between.

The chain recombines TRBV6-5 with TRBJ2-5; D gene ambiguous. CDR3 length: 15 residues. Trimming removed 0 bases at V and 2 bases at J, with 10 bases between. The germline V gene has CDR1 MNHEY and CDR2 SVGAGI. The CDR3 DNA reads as TGTGCCAGCAGTTACTCGAGGCCGACTCAAGAGACCCAGTACTTC. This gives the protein CASSYSRPTQETQYF.

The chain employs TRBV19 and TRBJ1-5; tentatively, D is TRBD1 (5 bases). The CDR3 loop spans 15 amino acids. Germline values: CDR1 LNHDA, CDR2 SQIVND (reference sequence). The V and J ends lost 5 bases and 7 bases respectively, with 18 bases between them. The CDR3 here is CASSPTGGPRQPQHF. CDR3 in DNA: TGTGCCAGTAGTCCAACAGGTGGCCCAAGGCAGCCCCAGCATTTT.

CDR3: CASSQQGAASYEQYF. The CDR3 nucleotides read TGTGCCAGCAGCCAACAGGGGGCCGCAAGCTACGAGCAGTACTTC. The rearrangement links TRBV3-1 (or the pseudogene TRBV3-2) to TRBJ2-7, with 8 bases identical to TRBD1. V was clipped by 2 bases and J by 3 bases; unmatched bases: 6. This CDR3 is built from 15 residues. Germline assignment: CDR1 LGHDT and CDR2 YNNKEL (reference sequence).

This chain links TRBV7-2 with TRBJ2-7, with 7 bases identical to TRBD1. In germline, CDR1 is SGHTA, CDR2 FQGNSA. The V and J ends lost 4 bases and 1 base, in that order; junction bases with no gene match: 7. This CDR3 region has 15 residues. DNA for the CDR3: TGTGCCAGCAGCTCTGCCGGGACAGAGTCCTACGAGCAGTACTTC. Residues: CASSSAGTESYEQYF.

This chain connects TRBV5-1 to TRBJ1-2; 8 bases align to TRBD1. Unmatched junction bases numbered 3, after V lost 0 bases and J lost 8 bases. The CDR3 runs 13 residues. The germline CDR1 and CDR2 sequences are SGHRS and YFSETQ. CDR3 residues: CASSLEGQEGYTF. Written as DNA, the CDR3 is TGCGCCAGCAGCTTGGAGGGACAGGAAGGCTACACCTTC.

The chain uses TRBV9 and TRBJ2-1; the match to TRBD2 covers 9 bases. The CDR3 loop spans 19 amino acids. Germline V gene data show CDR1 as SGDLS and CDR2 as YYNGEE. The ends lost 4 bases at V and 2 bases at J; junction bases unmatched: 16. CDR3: CASSSPSGDIRSPYNEQFF. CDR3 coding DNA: TGTGCCAGCAGCTCCCCTAGCGGGGATATCAGATCCCCCTACAATGAGCAGTTCTTC.

The CDR3 protein is CASSLTGSSYEQYF. The CDR3 DNA follows: TGTGCCAGCAGTTTAACGGGAAGCTCCTACGAGCAGTACTTC. The genes are TRBV28 and TRBJ2-7, with a weak D call TRBD2 (5 bases). Trimming stripped 2 bases from V and 0 bases from J, with 8 bases between. There are 14 residues in the CDR3. Germline V CDR1 and CDR2: MDHEN, SYDVKM.

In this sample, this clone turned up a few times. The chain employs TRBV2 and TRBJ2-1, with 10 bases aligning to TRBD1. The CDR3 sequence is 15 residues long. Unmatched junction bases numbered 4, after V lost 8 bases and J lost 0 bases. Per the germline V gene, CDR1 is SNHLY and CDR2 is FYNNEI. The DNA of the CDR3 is TGTGCCAGCCGGGACAGGGGCGGCTCCTACAATGAGCAGTTCTTC. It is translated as CASRDRGGSYNEQFF.

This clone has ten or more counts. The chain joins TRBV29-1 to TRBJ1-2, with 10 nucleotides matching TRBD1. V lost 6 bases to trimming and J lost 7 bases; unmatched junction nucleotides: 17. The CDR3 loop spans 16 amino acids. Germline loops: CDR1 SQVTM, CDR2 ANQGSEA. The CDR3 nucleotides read TGCAGCGTGGAACGGGACAGGGGTATAATTAATAGTGGCTACACCTTC. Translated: CSVERDRGIINSGYTF. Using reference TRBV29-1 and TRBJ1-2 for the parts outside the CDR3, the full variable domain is SAVISQKPSRDICQRGTSLTIQCQVDSQVTMMFWYRQQPGQSLTLIATANQGSEATYESGFVIDKFPISRPNLTFSTLTVSNMSPEDSSIYLCSVERDRGIINSGYTFGSGTRLTVV.

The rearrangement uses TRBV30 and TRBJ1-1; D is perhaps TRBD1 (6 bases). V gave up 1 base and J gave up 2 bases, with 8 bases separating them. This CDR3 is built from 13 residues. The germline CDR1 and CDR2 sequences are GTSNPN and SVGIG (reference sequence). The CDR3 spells CAWSEQGNTEAFF. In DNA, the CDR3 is TGTGCCTGGAGTGAACAGGGTAACACTGAAGCTTTCTTT.

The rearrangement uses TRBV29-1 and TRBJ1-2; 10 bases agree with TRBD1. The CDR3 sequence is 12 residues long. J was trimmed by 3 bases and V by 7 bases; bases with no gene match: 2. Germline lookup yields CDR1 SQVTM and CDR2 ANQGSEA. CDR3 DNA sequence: TGCAGCGGAGGACAGGGGGACTATGGCTACACCTTC. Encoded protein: CSGGQGDYGYTF.

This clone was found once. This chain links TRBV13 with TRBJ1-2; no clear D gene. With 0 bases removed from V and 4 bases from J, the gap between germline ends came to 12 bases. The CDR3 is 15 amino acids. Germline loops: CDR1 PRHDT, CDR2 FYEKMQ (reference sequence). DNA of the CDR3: TGTGCCAGCAGCTTAGGCGGGTTCCTCCCCTATGGCTACACCTTC. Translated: CASSLGGFLPYGYTF.

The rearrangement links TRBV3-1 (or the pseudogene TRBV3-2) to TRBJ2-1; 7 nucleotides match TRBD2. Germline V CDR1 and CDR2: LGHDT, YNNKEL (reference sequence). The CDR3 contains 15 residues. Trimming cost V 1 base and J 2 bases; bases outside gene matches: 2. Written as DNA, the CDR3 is TGTGCCAGCAGCCAAGGCGGGGGTCCCTACAATGAGCAGTTCTTC. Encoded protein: CASSQGGGPYNEQFF.

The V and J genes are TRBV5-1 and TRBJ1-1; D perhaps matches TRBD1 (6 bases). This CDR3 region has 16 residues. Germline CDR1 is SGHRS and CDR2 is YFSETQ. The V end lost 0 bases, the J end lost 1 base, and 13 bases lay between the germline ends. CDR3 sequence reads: CASSLARGPGNTEAFF. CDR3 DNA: TGCGCCAGCAGCTTGGCCAGGGGCCCGGGGAACACTGAAGCTTTCTTT.

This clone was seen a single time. The CDR3 DNA sequence: TGTGCCAGCAGTTCCTCTAACTATGGCTACACCTTC. Protein sequence: CASSSSNYGYTF. The V gene is TRBV27, the J gene TRBJ1-2; no firm D call. The V end lost 4 bases, the J end lost 0 bases, and 3 bases lay between the germline ends. The CDR3 spans 12 residues. The germline gives CDR1 MNHEY, CDR2 SMNVEV (reference sequence).

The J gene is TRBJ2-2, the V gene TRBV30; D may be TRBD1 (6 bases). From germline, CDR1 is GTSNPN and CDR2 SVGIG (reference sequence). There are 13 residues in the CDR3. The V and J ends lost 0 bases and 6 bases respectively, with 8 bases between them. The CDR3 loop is CAWSVAGAGELFF. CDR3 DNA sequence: TGTGCCTGGAGTGTTGCAGGGGCCGGGGAGCTGTTTTTT.

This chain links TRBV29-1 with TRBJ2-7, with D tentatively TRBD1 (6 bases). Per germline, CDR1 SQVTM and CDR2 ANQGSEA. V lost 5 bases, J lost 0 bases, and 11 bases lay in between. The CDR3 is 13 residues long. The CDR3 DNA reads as TGCAGCGTTCTTACAGGGCTCTCCTACGAGCAGTACTTC. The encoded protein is CSVLTGLSYEQYF.

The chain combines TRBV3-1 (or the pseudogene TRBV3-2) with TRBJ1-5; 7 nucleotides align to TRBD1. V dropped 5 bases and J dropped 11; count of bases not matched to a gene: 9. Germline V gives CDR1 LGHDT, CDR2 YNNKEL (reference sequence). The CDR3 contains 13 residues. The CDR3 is CASSTGTVGAQHF. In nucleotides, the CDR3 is TGTGCCAGCAGCACTGGGACAGTCGGGGCCCAGCATTTT.

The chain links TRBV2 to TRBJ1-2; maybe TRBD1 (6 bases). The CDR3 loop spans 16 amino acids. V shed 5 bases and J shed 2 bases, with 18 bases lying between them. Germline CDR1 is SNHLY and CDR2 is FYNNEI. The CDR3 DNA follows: TGTGCCAGCAGTTCTACCCTTGGACAGCCCAACTATGGCTACACCTTC. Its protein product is CASSSTLGQPNYGYTF.

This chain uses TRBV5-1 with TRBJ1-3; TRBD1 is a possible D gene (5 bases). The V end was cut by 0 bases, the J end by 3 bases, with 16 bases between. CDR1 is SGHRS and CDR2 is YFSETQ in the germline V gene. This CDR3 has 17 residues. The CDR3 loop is CASSLEARAGIGNTIYF. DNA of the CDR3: TGCGCCAGCAGCTTGGAGGCCAGGGCTGGCATTGGAAACACCATATATTTT. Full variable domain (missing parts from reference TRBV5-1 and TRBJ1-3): KAGVTQTPRYLIKTRGQQVTLSCSPISGHRSVSWYQQTPGQGLQFLFEYFSETQRNKGNFPGRFSGRQFSNSRSEMNVSTLELGDSALYLCASSLEARAGIGNTIYFGEGSWLTVV.

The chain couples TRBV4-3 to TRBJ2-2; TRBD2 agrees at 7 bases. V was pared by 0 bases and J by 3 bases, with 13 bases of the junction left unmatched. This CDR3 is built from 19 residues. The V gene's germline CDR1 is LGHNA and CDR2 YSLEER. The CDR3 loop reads CASSQDLPAGAMYTGELFF. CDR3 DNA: TGCGCCAGCAGCCAAGATCTTCCGGCGGGAGCTATGTACACCGGGGAGCTGTTTTTT.

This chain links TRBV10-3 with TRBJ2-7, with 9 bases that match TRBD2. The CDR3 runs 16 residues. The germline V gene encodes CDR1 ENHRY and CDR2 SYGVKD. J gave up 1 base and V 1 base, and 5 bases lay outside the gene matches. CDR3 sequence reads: CAISEYTSGPSYEQYF. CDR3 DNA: TGTGCCATCAGTGAGTATACTAGCGGGCCTTCCTACGAGCAGTACTTC.

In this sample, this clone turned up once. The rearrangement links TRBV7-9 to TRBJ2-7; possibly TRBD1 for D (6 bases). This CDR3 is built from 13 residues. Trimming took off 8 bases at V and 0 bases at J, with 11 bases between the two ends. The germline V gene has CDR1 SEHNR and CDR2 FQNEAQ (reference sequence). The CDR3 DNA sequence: TGTGCCAGCGAGACAGGAGGCTCCTACGAGCAGTACTTC. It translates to CASETGGSYEQYF.